The rows below give T cell receptor beta chains drawn from one sample of a study of technical replicates of blood from several donors. Some clones are missing from TCRdb's copy, which holds only in-frame ones; the method was immunoSEQ multiplex PCR. Altogether about 100,000 clones are present, roughly 96% being singletons, with the ten largest covering more than 0.2%. The sequenced material came from T cells isolated from PBMCs. These receptors originate from a human donor in good health. Both conserved end residues are part of each CDR3. D genes are given only for firm matches. Clone size is shown for a subset of rows, as once, few, many or a class of expanded clone.

>14|TRBJ2-7|TRBV11-2|.|TRBD1
CASSLLTGGSEQYF
TGTGCCAGCAGCTTGCTGACAGGGGGGTCCGAGCAGTACTTC
>14|TRBJ2-7|TRBV5-1|.|TRBD1
CASSLRQGPYEQYF
TGCGCCAGCAGCTTACGACAGGGACCATACGAGCAGTACTTC
>15|TRBJ1-1|TRBV6-5|.|.
CASSYATSGNTEAFF
TGTGCCAGCAGTTACGCAACTTCAGGGAACACTGAAGCTTTCTTT
>15|TRBJ2-7|TRBV4-1|.|.
CASSQTSGVSYEQYF
TGCGCCAGCAGCCAAACGTCAGGGGTCTCCTACGAGCAGTACTTC
>17|TRBJ1-5|TRBV19|.|TRBD1
CASSIPPRQGLDQPQHF
TGTGCCAGTAGTATACCACCAAGACAGGGTTTGGATCAGCCCCAGCATTTT
>13|TRBJ1-5|TRBV15|.|TRBD1
CATSRDRNQPQHF
TGTGCCACCAGCAGGGACAGGAATCAGCCCCAGCATTTT
>14|TRBJ1-2|TRBV4-1|.|.
CASMEESTGGGYTF
TGCGCCAGCATGGAAGAATCGACTGGAGGAGGCTACACCTTC
>13|TRBJ1-2|TRBV6-1|once|TRBD1
CARRGTGSYGYTF
TGTGCCAGAAGAGGGACAGGGAGTTATGGCTACACCTTC
>13|TRBJ2-3|TRBV7-9|.|.
CASSSRDTDTQYF
TGTGCCAGCAGCTCGCGCGACACAGATACGCAGTATTTT
>17|TRBJ2-5|TRBV4-1|.|TRBD2
CASSQDERGPARETQYF
TGCGCCAGCAGCCAAGACGAGCGGGGGCCAGCCAGAGAGACCCAGTACTTC
>13|TRBJ2-7|TRBV7-9|.|.
CASSSGLNYEQYF
TGTGCCAGCAGCTCCGGACTGAACTACGAGCAGTACTTC